The 18 T cell receptor beta chains presented below share a single source sample, sequenced in a study of beta chain features in type 1 diabetes. Regarding the study as a whole: In every one of the four CD4+ subsets, TCRB CDR3s were moderately but significantly shorter in Type 1 diabetes patients.

For these receptors, no antigen is known. Every isolated RNA sample was fully reverse transcribed, so sequencing captured expressed TCRB transcripts. Measured with immunoSEQ multiplex PCR; TCRdb has only the in-frame clones, and not every one. The sample includes 250,000 to 350,000 clones, approximately 15% of them seen just once. Sequencing was performed on naive CD4+ T cells from blood. The origin of the receptors is a man under 40 with type 1 diabetes.

CDR3 amino acids: CASSLNRVYEQYF. The CDR3 bases are TGTGCCAGCAGTTTAAACAGGGTCTACGAGCAGTACTTC. V usage is TRBV28 and J usage is TRBJ2-7, with D possibly TRBD1 on 6 matching bases. In germline, CDR1 is MDHEN, CDR2 SYDVKM. Trimming shortened V by 2 bases and J by 3 bases, and 8 bases separated the two germline ends. The CDR3 totals 13 residues.

The gene calls are TRBV18 and TRBJ1-2; unclear D gene. In germline, CDR1 is KGHSH, CDR2 LQKENI. This CDR3 is built from 11 residues. Deletions cut 4 bases from V and 6 bases from J, with 6 bases between. The CDR3 bases are TGTGCCAGCTCACTAGTCGATGGCTACACCTTC. Residues: CASSLVDGYTF.

The rearrangement joins TRBV9 to TRBJ2-2; TRBD2 aligns across 11 bases. The ends lost 3 bases at V and 4 bases at J; junction bases unmatched: 5. This CDR3 comprises 16 residues. Looked up from germline, CDR1 is SGDLS and CDR2 is YYNGEE. The CDR3 reads CASSGTSGSITGELFF. CDR3 bases: TGTGCCAGCAGCGGAACTAGCGGGAGTATCACCGGGGAGCTGTTTTTT.

This clone has a handful of counts. The V and J genes are TRBV2 and TRBJ1-5, with D possibly TRBD1 on 5 matching bases. The V and J ends lost 3 bases and 2 bases respectively, with 8 bases between them. Germline V gives CDR1 SNHLY, CDR2 FYNNEI. The CDR3 length is 14 residues. The CDR3 reads CASSDRDGNQPQHF. In DNA form, the CDR3 reads TGTGCCAGCAGTGACAGGGATGGCAATCAGCCCCAGCATTTT. The variable domain in full, with the rest retrieved from reference TRBV2 and TRBJ1-5, is EPEVTQTPSHQVTQMGQEVILRCVPISNHLYFYWYRQILGQKVEFLVSFYNNEISEKSEIFDDQFSVERPDGSNFTLKIRSTKLEDSAMYFCASSDRDGNQPQHFGDGTRLSIL.

This clone was seen a few times. The chain has TRBV29-1 and TRBJ1-1; possibly TRBD1 for D (6 bases). The V and J ends lost 2 bases and 4 bases respectively, with 11 bases between them. The CDR3 loop spans 13 amino acids. Germline loops: CDR1 SQVTM, CDR2 ANQGSEA. This chain's CDR3 is CSVESGGGTEAFF. The CDR3 DNA sequence: TGCAGCGTTGAATCGGGGGGCGGCACTGAAGCTTTCTTT.

This clone was picked up a small number of times. The chain has TRBV4-2 and TRBJ1-5; 12 bases agree with TRBD1. This CDR3 region has 16 residues. Germline V gene data show CDR1 as LGHNA and CDR2 as YNFKEQ. J was trimmed by 5 bases and V by 1 base; bases with no gene match: 3. The CDR3 loop reads CASSQGGQGAHQPQHF. The CDR3 DNA reads TGTGCCAGCAGCCAAGGGGGACAGGGGGCCCATCAGCCCCAGCATTTT.

This clone was recorded a few times. Other DNA sequences from this sample encode an identical CDR3 as well. This chain uses TRBV5-1 with TRBJ2-1; TRBD2 matches 10 bases. V trimming: 0 bases; J trimming: 2 bases; junction bases outside the gene matches: 2. The CDR3 has 16 residues. Germline V lookup: CDR1 SGHRS, CDR2 YFSETQ. The CDR3 spells CASSLDLAGAYNEQFF. The CDR3 DNA reads as TGCGCCAGCAGCTTGGACCTAGCGGGGGCCTACAATGAGCAGTTCTTC.

The V and J genes are TRBV4-1 and TRBJ2-1; 10 bases match TRBD2. Trimming removed 1 base from V and 6 bases from J; junction bases left unmatched: 12. Germline CDR1 and CDR2: MGHRA and YSYEKL. This CDR3 spans 18 amino acids. The CDR3 spells CASSQATKLAGVSNEQFF. DNA for the CDR3: TGCGCCAGCAGCCAAGCAACGAAGCTAGCGGGAGTTTCCAATGAGCAGTTCTTC.

This clone was seen a handful of times. This chain uses TRBV2 with TRBJ2-7, with 9 nucleotides matching TRBD2. This CDR3 comprises 14 residues. V shed 6 bases and J 1 base; nucleotides not matched to a gene: 4. CDR1 and CDR2 (germline): SNHLY, FYNNEI. CDR3 loop: CASSAREGSYEQYF. CDR3 DNA: TGTGCCAGCAGCGCGCGGGAGGGATCCTACGAGCAGTACTTC.

In this sample, this clone turned up once. Its ends do not fully match the called genes, so a read error is possible. The rearrangement uses TRBV7-7 and TRBJ1-5; no firm D call. The CDR3 runs 16 residues. Germline-derived CDR1 and CDR2 are SSHAT and FNYEAQ (reference sequence). DNA for the CDR3: TGTGCTAGCAGCTATAACCGACATATGGGCAATCAGCCCCAGCATTTT. Protein: CASSYNRHMGNQPQHF.

The chain uses TRBV6-6 and TRBJ2-1; TRBD2 matches 9 bases. Germline values: CDR1 MNHNY, CDR2 SVGAGI (reference sequence). V lost 2 bases and J lost 9; bases outside the gene matches: 8. This CDR3 contains 15 residues. This CDR3 reads CASSYEAGGLTEQFF. The CDR3 bases are TGTGCCAGCAGTTACGAGGCGGGAGGGCTTACTGAGCAGTTCTTC.

The chain is built from TRBV19 and TRBJ2-5, with a weak D call TRBD1 (6 bases). The germline V gene has CDR1 LNHDA and CDR2 SQIVND (reference sequence). The CDR3 has 14 residues. Trimming pared 9 bases from V and 5 bases from J, leaving 19 bases between. The CDR3 reads CASSQVDSTETQYF. CDR3 bases: TGTGCCAGCTCCCAAGTGGACAGTACGGAGACCCAGTACTTC.

This clone was recorded a few times. V is TRBV28 and J is TRBJ2-7; TRBD1 agrees at 12 bases. V dropped 2 bases and J dropped 5; count of bases not matched to a gene: 7. The CDR3 has 16 residues. Germline assignment: CDR1 MDHEN and CDR2 SYDVKM. CDR3 sequence (DNA): TGTGCCAGCAGTTTAGGGACAGGGGGCGATAGTGACGAGCAGTACTTC. Translation: CASSLGTGGDSDEQYF.

This clone has only a few counts. The J gene is TRBJ2-7, the V gene TRBV27; D perhaps matches TRBD1 (6 bases). Germline assignment: CDR1 MNHEY and CDR2 SMNVEV (reference sequence). The CDR3 is 14 residues long. The germline V and J ends were trimmed by 6 bases and 7 bases, with 19 bases remaining between them. The CDR3 spells CASSHTGHLGEQYF. DNA of the CDR3: TGTGCCAGCAGCCACACAGGGCACCTAGGTGAGCAGTACTTC.

This clone was observed a handful of times. Compared with germline, one end of the junction differs, possibly owing to a read error. The chain carries TRBV28 and TRBJ2-7; maybe TRBD2 (6 bases). Germline V lookup: CDR1 MDHEN, CDR2 SYDVKM. The length of the CDR3 is 13 residues. The CDR3 sequence: CASSLGGGDRPLF. The CDR3 DNA follows: TGTGCCAGCAGTTTAGGTGGCGGGGATAGGCCTCTCTTC. Supplemented by reference TRBV28 and TRBJ2-7, the full variable domain reads DVKVTQSSRYLVKRTGEKVFLECVQDMDHENMFWYRQDPGLGLRLIYFSYDVKMKEKGDIPEGYSVSREKKERFSLILESASTNQTSMYLCASSLGGGDRPLFGPGTRLTVT.

The chain combines TRBV2 with TRBJ2-5; 11 nucleotides agree with TRBD2. V lost 6 bases to trimming and J lost 5 bases; unmatched junction nucleotides: 14. The germline gives CDR1 SNHLY, CDR2 FYNNEI. The CDR3 totals 17 residues. The DNA of the CDR3 is TGTGCCAGCAGCGCAACTAGCGGGAGAAGCCTGCAGGAGACCCAGTACTTC. It yields the protein CASSATSGRSLQETQYF.

This clone appeared a few times. V usage is TRBV9 and J usage is TRBJ2-1, with TRBD2 identical over 12 bases. Losses at the gene ends were 3 bases for V and 3 bases for J; bases not matched to a gene: 7. The germline V gene has CDR1 SGDLS and CDR2 YYNGEE. The CDR3 contains 17 residues. The CDR3 reads CASSARTSGDVYNEQFF. The CDR3 bases are TGTGCCAGCAGCGCTCGGACTAGCGGGGATGTCTACAATGAGCAGTTCTTC.

V and J are TRBV6-6 and TRBJ2-3; 8 bases are a match to TRBD1. The CDR3 is made up of 14 amino acids. V shed 6 bases, J shed 1 base, and the junction held 3 bases outside the gene matches. CDR1 and CDR2 (germline): MNHNY, SVGAGI (reference sequence). The CDR3 loop is CASSRGQGTDTQYF. CDR3 nucleotide sequence: TGTGCCAGCAGCCGGGGACAGGGCACAGATACGCAGTATTTT.